The 22 T cell receptor beta chains in this list originate from one sample, sequenced in a study of blood T cell repertoires in COVID-19. This table comes from immunoSEQ multiplex PCR, and its TCRdb copy is limited to in-frame clones, with some not included. The sample consists of just over 650,000 clones, 90% of them appearing once. Sequencing used peripheral blood. The source of these receptors is a woman between 18 and 29 years old with acute or convalescent COVID-19.

The rearrangement joins TRBV19 to TRBJ1-2, with D possibly TRBD1 on 6 matching bases. Germline V gives CDR1 LNHDA, CDR2 SQIVND (reference sequence). Trimming took 6 bases from V and 2 from J, leaving 13 bases between them. CDR3 length: 14 residues. The CDR3 DNA sequence: TGTGCCAGTAGGTCGGGCGGGGGCAACTATGGCTACACCTTC. Residues: CASRSGGGNYGYTF.

This sequence joins TRBV27 and TRBJ2-1, with D possibly TRBD1 on 5 matching bases. The CDR3 runs to 13 residues. Germline V CDR1 and CDR2: MNHEY, SMNVEV (reference sequence). Trimming stripped 5 bases from V and 4 bases from J, with 9 bases between. The chain's CDR3 is CASSKGPYNEQFF. CDR3 sequence (DNA): TGTGCCAGCAGTAAGGGGCCTTACAATGAGCAGTTCTTC.

This clone has a single count. The rearrangement joins TRBV11-3 to TRBJ2-1, with D unresolved. CDR1 and CDR2 (germline): SGHNT, YENEEA. Trimming cost V 2 bases and J 6 bases, with 8 bases left between them. The length of the CDR3 is 13 residues. CDR3 DNA: TGTGCCAGCAGCTTAAATTCCCGCAATGAGCAGTTCTTC. This sequence encodes CASSLNSRNEQFF. The entire variable domain, with the rest obtained from reference TRBV11-3 and TRBJ2-1, is as follows: EAGVVQSPRYKIIEKKQPVAFWCNPISGHNTLYWYLQNLGQGPELLIRYENEEAVDDSQLPKDRFSAERLKGVDSTLKIQPAELGDSAVYLCASSLNSRNEQFFGPGTRLTVL.

The chain uses TRBV3-1 (or the pseudogene TRBV3-2) and TRBJ2-7; 9 bases line up with TRBD2. The CDR3 is 14 amino acids. V was pared by 3 bases and J by 3 bases, with 3 bases of the junction left unmatched. The germline CDR1 and CDR2 sequences are LGHDT and YNNKEL (reference sequence). CDR3 sequence (DNA): TGTGCCAGCAGCCACGCGGGGGGGGTCTACGAGCAGTACTTC. This sequence encodes CASSHAGGVYEQYF.

This chain uses TRBV27 with TRBJ2-3; 9 bases align to TRBD2. The length of the CDR3 is 16 residues. Trimming cost V 5 bases and J 0 bases; bases outside gene matches: 6. CDR1 and CDR2 from the germline V gene are MNHEY and SMNVEV (reference sequence). The chain's CDR3 is CASSLGLALSTDTQYF. DNA for the CDR3: TGTGCCAGCAGTCTGGGACTAGCCCTGAGCACAGATACGCAGTATTTT.

CDR3 protein: CATSPRAGQGFQHHF. In DNA, the CDR3 is TGTGCCACCAGCCCTCGAGCCGGACAGGGATTCCAGCACCACTTT. The rearrangement links TRBV15 to TRBJ1-6; 8 positions match TRBD1. The CDR3 spans 15 residues. Germline CDR1 is LNHNV and CDR2 is YYDKDF (reference sequence). Trimming cost V 5 bases and J 18 bases; bases outside gene matches: 18.

The chain links TRBV9 to TRBJ2-1; 8 nucleotides agree with TRBD1. The germline CDR1 and CDR2 sequences are SGDLS and YYNGEE. This CDR3 contains 14 residues. V lost 4 bases to trimming and J lost 5 bases; unmatched junction nucleotides: 5. The CDR3 bases are TGTGCCAGCAGCCCACGGACAGGGAACAATGAGCAGTTCTTC. Translation gives CASSPRTGNNEQFF.

The chain joins TRBV5-4 to TRBJ2-5; the match to TRBD2 covers 15 bases. Germline CDR1 SGHNT, CDR2 YYREEE (reference sequence). Trimming took 1 base from V and 7 from J; bases not matched to a gene: 5. CDR3 size: 16 residues. The CDR3: CASSLPGTSGGWTQYF. For the CDR3, the DNA is TGTGCCAGCAGCTTGCCTGGGACTAGCGGGGGGTGGACCCAGTACTTC.

This chain connects TRBV6-5 to TRBJ2-7; maybe TRBD1 (5 bases). CDR1 and CDR2 (germline): MNHEY, SVGAGI. The CDR3 runs to 16 residues. V gave up 0 bases and J gave up 3 bases, with 15 bases separating them. In DNA, the CDR3 is TGTGCCAGCAGTTACTCGGCCGGACACAGGAGCTACGAGCAGTACTTC. It translates to CASSYSAGHRSYEQYF.

The gene calls are TRBV19 and TRBJ2-3; the match to TRBD2 covers 10 bases. V lost 4 bases, J lost 2 bases, and 9 bases stayed unmatched. Looked up from germline, CDR1 is LNHDA and CDR2 is SQIVND (reference sequence). CDR3 length: 17 residues. This CDR3 is CASSTGSGGAATDTQYF. The CDR3, as DNA: TGTGCCAGTAGTACGGGGAGCGGGGGGGCGGCCACAGATACGCAGTATTTT.

V is TRBV13 and J is TRBJ2-1, with D unresolved. The CDR3 runs 11 residues. From germline, CDR1 is PRHDT and CDR2 FYEKMQ (reference sequence). The V end lost 4 bases, the J end lost 5 bases, and 3 bases lay between the germline ends. Here the CDR3 DNA reads TGTGCCAGCAGCTCGGACAATGAGCAGTTCTTC. It is translated as CASSSDNEQFF.

This clone came up once. This sequence joins TRBV9 and TRBJ1-4; TRBD1 matches 7 bases. V shed 4 bases, J shed 4 bases, and the junction held 7 bases outside the gene matches. The CDR3 is made up of 15 amino acids. CDR1 SGDLS and CDR2 YYNGEE come from the germline V gene. The CDR3 here is CASSRTGQLNEKLFF. The CDR3 DNA sequence: TGTGCCAGCAGCCGAACGGGACAGCTTAATGAAAAACTGTTTTTT. The whole variable domain, filled in from reference TRBV9 and TRBJ1-4, reads DSGVTQTPKHLITATGQRVTLRCSPRSGDLSVYWYQQSLDQGLQFLIQYYNGEERAKGNILERFSAQQFPDLHSELNLSSLELGDSALYFCASSRTGQLNEKLFFGSGTQLSVL.

This rearrangement joins TRBV5-4 to TRBJ1-1, with D tentatively TRBD1 (5 bases). The V and J ends lost 4 bases and 4 bases respectively, with 20 bases between them. The CDR3 has 16 amino acids. Germline CDR1 is SGHNT and CDR2 is YYREEE (reference sequence). The CDR3 coding sequence is TGTGCCAGCAGCCCCAAGGGAGGGACTAGGAGCACTGAAGCTTTCTTT. This encodes CASSPKGGTRSTEAFF. Full variable domain (remainder filled in from reference TRBV5-4 and TRBJ1-1): ETGVTQSPTHLIKTRGQQVTLRCSSQSGHNTVSWYQQALGQGPQFIFQYYREEENGRGNFPPRFSGLQFPNYSSELNVNALELDDSALYLCASSPKGGTRSTEAFFGQGTRLTVV.

The chain employs TRBV19 and TRBJ2-2, with D possibly being TRBD2 (6 bases). Germline V CDR1 and CDR2: LNHDA, SQIVND (reference sequence). CDR3 length equals 12 residues. Deletions cut 8 bases from V and 7 bases from J, with 11 bases between. The CDR3 region has the DNA TGTGCCAGTGCCAGCGGGTACGGGGAGCTGTTTTTT. Translation: CASASGYGELFF.

This clone was found once. The V call is TRBV28, the J call TRBJ1-1; tentative D call: TRBD1 (6 bases). The CDR3 loop spans 15 amino acids. Trimming cost V 8 bases and J 7 bases, with 23 bases left between them. The germline V gene encodes CDR1 MDHEN and CDR2 SYDVKM. The CDR3 DNA reads TGTGCCAGCGCCTTAAGGGGGGGACCATCCATTGAAGCTTTCTTT. This translates into CASALRGGPSIEAFF.

The genes are TRBV14 and TRBJ1-2, with 8 bases identical to TRBD1. Per germline, CDR1 SGHDN and CDR2 FVKESK. The V segment lost 5 bases and the J segment 4 bases; nucleotides outside the gene matches: 12. This CDR3 spans 16 amino acids. CDR3 nucleotides: TGTGCCAGCAGCTCCCTCACTCAGGGGGCCGGCTATGGCTACACCTTC. Residues: CASSSLTQGAGYGYTF.

CDR3 region: CASSPTVMNTEAFF. The CDR3 DNA reads as TGTGCCAGCAGCCCGACAGTGATGAACACTGAAGCTTTCTTT. V usage is TRBV13 and J usage is TRBJ1-1; weak D call: TRBD1 (5 bases). This CDR3 is 14 amino acids long. The germline V and J ends were trimmed by 5 bases and 0 bases, with 10 bases remaining between them. Germline assignment: CDR1 PRHDT and CDR2 FYEKMQ (reference sequence).

The rearrangement links TRBV9 to TRBJ2-2; possibly TRBD2 for D (9 bases). V lost 4 bases to trimming and J lost 6 bases, with 25 bases between them. The CDR3 consists of 18 residues. In germline, CDR1 is SGDLS, CDR2 YYNGEE. The CDR3 spells CASSFTRGGTGGPGELFF. In nucleotides, the CDR3 is TGTGCCAGCAGCTTCACGCGGGGGGGGACAGGAGGACCCGGGGAGCTGTTTTTT.

The rearrangement joins TRBV4-1 to TRBJ1-2; 11 nucleotides line up with TRBD1. CDR3 length equals 15 residues. Germline loops: CDR1 MGHRA, CDR2 YSYEKL. The ends lost 2 bases at V and 6 bases at J; junction bases unmatched: 5. CDR3 region: CASSQPGQGANGYTF. The CDR3 coding sequence is TGCGCCAGCAGCCAACCCGGACAGGGGGCTAATGGCTACACCTTC.

The chain has TRBV7-2 and TRBJ1-2, with a tentative D call TRBD1 (6 bases). Germline V lookup: CDR1 SGHTA, CDR2 FQGNSA. V was clipped by 5 bases and J by 8 bases, with 15 bases between them. This CDR3 is 13 amino acids long. The CDR3 reads CASSHTTGFGYTF. The CDR3 DNA sequence: TGTGCCAGCAGCCATACGACAGGCTTCGGCTACACCTTC.

The gene calls are TRBV25-1 and TRBJ1-1; D not resolved. The CDR3 loop spans 13 amino acids. From germline, CDR1 is MGHDK and CDR2 SYGVNS. V was pared by 3 bases and J by 7 bases, with 12 bases between. The DNA for the CDR3 is TGTGCCAGCAGTGATGGTGGGCTGGGTGAAGCTTTCTTT. It encodes CASSDGGLGEAFF.

The rearrangement joins TRBV7-2 to TRBJ1-2, with TRBD1 matching over 7 bases. The CDR3 has 13 amino acids. The germline gives CDR1 SGHTA, CDR2 FQGNSA. V shed 6 bases, J shed 7 bases, and the junction held 8 bases outside the gene matches. CDR3 in DNA: TGTGCCAGCAGAGACTCAGGGGGGATTGGCTACACCTTC. Translating it yields CASRDSGGIGYTF.